This is a list of T cell receptor beta chains from one sample in a study of blood T cell repertoires in COVID-19. TCRdb's table, derived via immunoSEQ multiplex PCR, lists solely in-frame clones and lacks some. The repertoire holds about 48,000 clones, with about 86% as singletons. Sequenced: PBMCs or T cells enriched from blood (not recorded which). Receptors originate from a woman between 45 and 60 years old who had recovered from COVID-19. Both conserved end residues are part of each CDR3. Fields, in order: V gene, J gene, D gene, clone size, CDR3 protein, CDR3 DNA. A D gene is named only where the DNA matches it firmly. Clone size is given for some rows only: seen once, a few or many times, or a class if the clone is expanded.

TRBV28	TRBJ2-3	.	.	CASSFVQSRGGRTDTQYF	TGTGCCAGCAGTTTTGTTCAATCTCGCGGAGGTCGCACAGATACGCAGTATTTT
TRBV18	TRBJ2-7	TRBD1	.	CASSPPSGQGAREQYF	TGTGCCAGCTCACCACCGTCGGGACAGGGGGCTCGCGAGCAGTACTTC
TRBV12-3/TRBV12-4	TRBJ2-3	.	.	CASARTDTQYF	TGTGCCAGCGCGCGCACAGATACGCAGTATTTT
TRBV6-5	TRBJ2-2	.	.	CASGEGVTGELFF	TGTGCCAGCGGGGAGGGGGTGACCGGGGAGCTGTTTTTT
TRBV19	TRBJ2-7	TRBD2	.	CASTSGGGAFPYEQYF	TGTGCCAGTACCTCCGGGGGGGGCGCGTTCCCCTACGAGCAGTACTTC
TRBV24-1	TRBJ2-1	TRBD1	.	CATSEPGGTYNEQFF	TGTGCCACCAGTGAACCAGGGGGAACCTACAATGAGCAGTTCTTC
TRBV12-3/TRBV12-4	TRBJ1-2	.	.	CASSPWGGEGYTF	TGTGCCAGCAGCCCATGGGGGGGAGAGGGCTACACCTTC
TRBV7-8	TRBJ1-4	.	.	CASSLVGAGSEKLFF	TGTGCCAGCAGCTTAGTAGGGGCGGGGAGCGAAAAACTGTTTTTT
TRBV11-3	TRBJ2-1	.	.	CASSLSQQGRQFF	TGTGCCAGCAGCTTATCCCAACAGGGAAGGCAGTTCTTC
TRBV3-1/TRBV3-2	TRBJ1-1	.	.	CASSQFRDTEAFF	TGTGCCAGCAGCCAGTTCAGGGACACTGAAGCTTTCTTT
TRBV28	TRBJ2-7	TRBD2	.	CASSSLVLAGGNHEQYF	TGTGCCAGCAGTTCCCTCGTCCTAGCGGGGGGGAATCACGAGCAGTACTTC
TRBV10-2	TRBJ2-7	TRBD2	.	CASFSGTSHEQYF	TGCGCCAGCTTCAGCGGGACGTCTCACGAGCAGTACTTC
TRBV5-1	TRBJ1-2	TRBD1	.	CASSPLGQRVYGYTF	TGCGCCAGCAGCCCGCTGGGACAGAGAGTCTATGGCTACACCTTC
TRBV25-1	TRBJ1-1	.	.	CASSEPPGGNTEAFF	TGTGCCAGCAGTGAACCCCCGGGTGGGAACACTGAAGCTTTCTTT
TRBV6-6	TRBJ2-7	TRBD1	.	CASVPDRVRAYEQYF	TGTGCCAGCGTTCCCGACAGGGTGAGGGCCTACGAGCAGTACTTC
TRBV9	TRBJ1-6	.	.	CASSPGTPSSYNSPLHF	TGTGCCAGCAGCCCAGGGACACCGAGCTCCTATAATTCACCCCTCCACTTT
TRBV7-6	TRBJ2-1	TRBD2	.	CASSLNPGLAGGTNEQFF	TGTGCCAGCAGCTTAAACCCTGGACTAGCGGGAGGCACAAATGAGCAGTTCTTC
TRBV10-1	TRBJ2-3	.	.	CASSRRGSTDTQYF	TGCGCCAGCAGTCGAAGAGGGAGCACAGATACGCAGTATTTT
TRBV7-3	TRBJ2-5	TRBD1	once	CASSDQGTATQYF	TGTGCCAGCAGCGACCAAGGGACAGCCACCCAGTACTTC
TRBV18	TRBJ2-7	.	.	CASSPSRGGPYEQYF	TGTGCCAGCTCACCGTCGCGGGGAGGCCCCTACGAGCAGTACTTC
TRBV10-2	TRBJ1-5	TRBD1	.	CASSNGQGNQPQHF	TGCGCCAGCAGTAACGGACAGGGGAATCAGCCCCAGCATTTT
TRBV7-2	TRBJ1-6	.	.	CASSLTGTYGSPLHF	TGTGCCAGCAGCTTAACAGGAACGTACGGATCACCCCTCCACTTT
TRBV7-2	TRBJ2-1	TRBD1	.	CASSLPGQGIEEQFF	TGTGCCAGCAGCTTACCGGGACAGGGTATTGAGGAGCAGTTCTTC
TRBV28	TRBJ1-2	.	.	CASSTAHSSQNTVF	TGTGCCAGCAGTACGGCACACAGCAGTCAAAATACTGTCTTC
TRBV7-9	TRBJ1-4	.	few	CASSSQGSNEKLFF	TGTGCCAGCAGCTCTCAGGGATCTAATGAAAAACTGTTTTTT
TRBV5-1	TRBJ1-1	.	.	CASSLNSWNTEAFF	TGCGCCAGCAGCTTGAACAGTTGGAACACTGAAGCTTTCTTT
TRBV5-1	TRBJ2-7	TRBD2	.	CASSLEASGGKQYF	TGCGCCAGCAGCTTGGAAGCTAGCGGGGGCAAGCAGTACTTC
TRBV4-1	TRBJ1-5	TRBD1	.	CASSQGGGMDQPQHF	TGCGCCAGCAGCCAAGGAGGGGGCATGGATCAGCCCCAGCATTTT
TRBV28	TRBJ1-1	.	.	CASSSDPRGLVAFF	TGTGCCAGCAGTTCGGACCCACGGGGGTTAGTAGCTTTCTTT
TRBV7-9	TRBJ1-1	.	.	CASSPITGEASEAFF	TGTGCCAGCAGTCCCATCACGGGGGAGGCGAGTGAAGCTTTCTTT
TRBV7-2	TRBJ1-2	TRBD1	.	CASSLRPGQGRGYGYTF	TGTGCCAGCAGCTTACGTCCAGGACAGGGAAGGGGATATGGCTACACCTTC